Below, 13 T cell receptor beta chains from the same sample are listed, as sequenced in a study of T cell repertoires in cytomegalovirus infection. TCRdb re-derived calls from the reads in MiXCR, one entry per CDR3 protein. The table has about 680,000 distinct CDR3 sequences, 24% seen once. The sequenced sample was CD8+ T cells from PBMCs. Source of these receptors: a human donor in good health (CMV status not recorded). Some clones in this sample may be carry-over from other donors' samples.

This clonotype occurred a few times. The V call is TRBV4-3, the J call TRBJ2-5; possibly TRBD2 for D (5 bases). In germline, CDR1 is LGHNA, CDR2 YSLEER. The ends were cut back, 0 bases at V and 7 bases at J, with 24 bases in the middle. This CDR3 is built from 18 residues. The CDR3 coding sequence is TGCGCCAGCAGCCAAGACCGTACTAGAAGCGAGGGCGGAGGGACCCAGTACTTC. It translates to CASSQDRTRSEGGGTQYF.

The genes are TRBV12-3 or TRBV12-4 and TRBJ2-3, with D unresolved. CDR3 length: 14 amino acids. V lost 5 bases and J lost 4, with 13 bases in between. The CDR3 loop is CASSAHWSADTQYF. The CDR3 DNA reads TGTGCCAGCAGTGCGCACTGGAGTGCAGATACGCAGTATTTT.

This clonotype has just a few counts. The chain carries TRBV20-1 and TRBJ2-1; 7 nucleotides align to TRBD1. Germline CDR1 and CDR2: DFQATT and SNEGSKA (reference sequence). The ends lost 3 bases at V and 12 bases at J; junction bases unmatched: 11. This CDR3 spans 13 amino acids. The CDR3 DNA sequence: TGCAGTGCTAGGACAGGGCCCGATAGGAGGCAGTTCTTC. Its protein product is CSARTGPDRRQFF.

This sequence joins TRBV29-1 and TRBJ1-3; 10 bases align to TRBD1. V shed 6 bases, J shed 4 bases, and the junction held 3 bases outside the gene matches. Looked up from germline, CDR1 is SQVTM and CDR2 is ANQGSEA. The length of the CDR3 is 13 residues. In DNA, the CDR3 is TGCAGCGTCCGGGACAGGGGCGGAAACACCATATATTTT. Residues: CSVRDRGGNTIYF.

V is TRBV20-1 and J is TRBJ2-1; 11 nucleotides line up with TRBD2. The CDR3 consists of 15 residues. CDR1 is DFQATT, CDR2 SNEGSKA, per germline (reference sequence). J gave up 6 bases and V 6 bases, and 10 bases lay outside the gene matches. This CDR3 is CSAPRLAGPRNEQFF. In DNA form, the CDR3 reads TGCAGTGCCCCCAGACTAGCGGGGCCCCGCAATGAGCAGTTCTTC.

On this clonotype itself: This clone may be a read error of a much larger clone one base away. The CDR3: CVSSPKAPRPEAFF. The DNA of the CDR3 is TGTGTCAGCAGCCCTAAAGCTCCCCGACCTGAAGCTTTCTTT. The gene calls are TRBV7-6 and TRBJ1-1; D remains ambiguous. This CDR3 contains 14 residues. Germline CDR1 is SGHVS and CDR2 is FNYEAQ. Combining the CDR3 with reference TRBV7-6 and TRBJ1-1 gives the whole variable domain GAGVSQSPRYKVTKRGQDVALRCDPISGHVSLYWYRQALGQGPEFLTYFNYEAQQDKSGLPNDRFSAERPEGSISTLTIQRTEQRDSAMYRCVSSPKAPRPEAFFGQGTRLTVV.

This clonotype was observed a few times. The chain carries TRBV6-2 or TRBV6-3 and TRBJ2-2; no reliable D call. Trimming left V 7 bases short and J 4 bases short, with 19 bases between. The CDR3 totals 16 residues. Germline CDR1 MNHEY, CDR2 SVGEGT. The CDR3: CASTLTGLFSTGELFF. The DNA of the CDR3 is TGTGCCAGCACCTTAACCGGGTTATTCAGCACCGGGGAGCTGTTTTTT.

Concerning this clonotype itself: A much more abundant neighbour one base away suggests this may be a read error. V gene TRBV7-9 combines with J gene TRBJ1-2; TRBD1 might be the D (5 bases). The germline gives CDR1 SEHNR, CDR2 FQNEAQ (reference sequence). The CDR3 extends over 14 amino acids. CDR3 DNA sequence: TGTGCCAGCAACTTAGGAACGGGGCCTTATGGCTACACCTTC. Its translation is CASNLGTGPYGYTF.

This clonotype has a count of ten or more. The V and J genes are TRBV7-2 and TRBJ2-1; D possibly uses TRBD1 or TRBD2 (5 bases each). Trimming stripped 6 bases from V and 2 bases from J, with 17 bases between. This CDR3 region has 16 residues. Germline V lookup: CDR1 SGHTA, CDR2 FQGNSA. The CDR3 coding sequence is TGTGCCAGCAGTATGGGTGAGGGGCCCCCCTACAATGAGCAGTTCTTC. Encoded protein: CASSMGEGPPYNEQFF.

The chain uses TRBV29-1 and TRBJ2-3; D is possibly TRBD1 (5 bases). Per germline, CDR1 SQVTM and CDR2 ANQGSEA. V was pared by 3 bases and J by 10 bases, with 8 bases between. The CDR3 runs to 10 residues. The CDR3 bases are TGCAGCGTTGAGAAGGGGCCGCAGTATTTT. As protein: CSVEKGPQYF.

This clonotype has just a few counts. This chain links TRBV7-9 with TRBJ2-4; possible D gene TRBD2, 5 bases. V was trimmed by 5 bases and J by 0 bases, leaving 20 bases between them. Germline-derived CDR1 and CDR2 are SEHNR and FQNEAQ (reference sequence). This CDR3 region has 18 residues. The CDR3 DNA follows: TGTGCCAGCAGCCTAACTTACCTGAGCGGTCTAGCCAAAAACATTCAGTACTTC. Protein: CASSLTYLSGLAKNIQYF.

The CDR3 is CASSSGQGAPQETQYF. The CDR3 DNA sequence: TGTGCCAGCAGCTCTGGACAGGGAGCTCCCCAAGAGACCCAGTACTTC. The chain carries TRBV28 and TRBJ2-5; 8 nucleotides align to TRBD1. The junction had 10 bases not matched to a gene; V was cut back by 6 bases and J by 1 base. CDR3 length: 16 residues. Germline V gene sequence: CDR1 MDHEN, CDR2 SYDVKM.

The chain uses TRBV5-3 and TRBJ2-4; D is uncertain. TRBV5-3 is sorted into the ORF group, with uncertain function. The CDR3 has 13 residues. V lost 1 base and J lost 6, with 8 bases in between. For the CDR3, the DNA is TGTGCCAGAAGCTTGATCGGTGGAAACATTCAGTACTTC. It translates to CARSLIGGNIQYF.